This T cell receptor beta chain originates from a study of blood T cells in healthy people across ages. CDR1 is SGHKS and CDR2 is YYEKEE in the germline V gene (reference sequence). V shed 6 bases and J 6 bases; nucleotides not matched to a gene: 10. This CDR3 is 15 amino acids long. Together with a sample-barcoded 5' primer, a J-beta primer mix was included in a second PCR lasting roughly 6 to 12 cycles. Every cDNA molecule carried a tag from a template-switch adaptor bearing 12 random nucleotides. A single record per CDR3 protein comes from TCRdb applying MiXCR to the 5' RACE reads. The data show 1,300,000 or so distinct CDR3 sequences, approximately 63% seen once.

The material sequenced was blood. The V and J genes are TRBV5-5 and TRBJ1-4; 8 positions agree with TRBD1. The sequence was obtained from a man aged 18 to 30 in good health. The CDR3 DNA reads TGTGCCAGCACCCGCGGGTCAGGGGGCTATGAAAAACTGTTTTTT. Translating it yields CASTRGSGGYEKLFF.